This T cell receptor (beta chain) is from a study of post-analysis software for immune sequencing data. At the level of the study: The disease courses covered relapsing-remitting, secondary progressive and progressive-relapsing multiple sclerosis. Regarding the study as a whole: Comparison of patients with controls showed 4 to 6 TRBV segments more frequent in patients, TRBV5-6, TRBV5-1 and TRBV20-1 among them. Normalized Chao1 diversity was significantly reduced in patients versus controls. F measure clustering grouped samples strongly by preparation batch.

Libraries were made from TCR beta cDNA, and they carried unique molecular identifiers. T cells numbering about 0.95 to 11 million gave rise to around 460,000 cDNA molecules. One entry per CDR3 protein, called by TCRdb with MiXCR from the PCR reads. The repertoire holds 600,000 to 700,000 distinct CDR3 sequences, with 55% to 60% as singletons. Remarks on this clonotype: Its antigen is still unknown.

This CDR3 has 18 residues. Germline CDR1 is LGHDT and CDR2 is YNNKEL (reference sequence). V was pared by 0 bases and J by 0 bases, with 15 bases between. This TCR came from a girl aged 2 to 9 with multiple sclerosis. The chain combines TRBV3-1 with TRBJ2-1; no clear D gene. Sequenced input: blood. The CDR3 spells CASSQDSPPRSSYNEQFF. DNA for the CDR3: TGTGCCAGCAGCCAAGATTCCCCCCCCCGGAGCTCCTACAATGAGCAGTTCTTC.